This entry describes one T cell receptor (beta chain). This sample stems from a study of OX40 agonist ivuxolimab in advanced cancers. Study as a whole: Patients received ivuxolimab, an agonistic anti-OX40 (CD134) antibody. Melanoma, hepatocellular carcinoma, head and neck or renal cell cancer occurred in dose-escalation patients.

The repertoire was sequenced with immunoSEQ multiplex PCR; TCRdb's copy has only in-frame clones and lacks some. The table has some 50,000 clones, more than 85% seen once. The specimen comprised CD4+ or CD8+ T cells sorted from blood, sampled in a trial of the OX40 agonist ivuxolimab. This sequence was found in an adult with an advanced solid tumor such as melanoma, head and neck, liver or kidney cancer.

For the CDR3, the DNA is TGTGCCAGCAGCCCCCCGTCCGGGACAGGGAACACCGGGGAGCTGTTTTTT. It specifies CASSPPSGTGNTGELFF. J is TRBJ2-2 and V is TRBV9; 8 nucleotides agree with TRBD1. The CDR3 is 17 amino acids. CDR1 is SGDLS and CDR2 is YYNGEE in the germline V gene. J lost 1 base, V lost 4 bases, and 9 bases had no gene match.